Detailed here is one TCR beta chain. The final CDR3 position lacks the conserved phenylalanine or tryptophan, pointing to a likely read error. It is unclear where the CDR3 begins or ends on the DNA, so no DNA is shown, and the CDR3 is as TCRdb lists it. Counting both end residues, the CDR3 totals 16 amino acids. Germline-derived CDR1 and CDR2 are MNHGY and SVAAGI. TCRdb recomputed calls from the PCR reads with MiXCR, one row per CDR3 protein. The data hold nearly 20,000 distinct CDR3 sequences, with roughly 40% observed a single time. The data were obtained in a study of tumor-infiltrating lymphocytes in oesophageal squamous cell carcinoma.

The sequenced sample consisted of esophageal tumor tissue. The chain employs TRBV6-9 and TRBJ2-1; the D call of TRBD1 is as the table states it, not checked on the DNA. This TCR was sampled from a male donor with esophageal squamous cell carcinoma. The CDR3 loop is CASSPNLAKNIQYFGA.